These 10 T cell receptor beta chains were all obtained from the same sample, sequenced in a study of blood T cell repertoires in COVID-19. Assay: immunoSEQ multiplex PCR; the TCRdb copy retains only in-frame clones and omits some. The sample lists over 85,000 clones; approximately 92% were seen once. The sample comprised peripheral blood. These receptors all come from a man between 18 and 35 years old with acute or convalescent COVID-19.

About this clone: Other nucleotide sequences from this sample produce the same CDR3. This rearrangement joins TRBV18 to TRBJ1-4, with D tentatively TRBD1 (5 bases). Germline V gene lookup returns CDR1 KGHSH and CDR2 LQKENI. CDR3 length equals 15 residues. V dropped 3 bases and J dropped 0 bases, with 8 bases sitting between them. In DNA, the CDR3 is TGTGCCAGCTCACCTAGGGGCCCAACTAATGAAAAACTGTTTTTT. Protein product: CASSPRGPTNEKLFF.

The chain is built from TRBV9 and TRBJ2-3; 8 bases match TRBD2. Germline CDR1 is SGDLS and CDR2 is YYNGEE. V lost 1 base to trimming and J lost 6 bases; unmatched junction nucleotides: 1. The CDR3 is made up of 13 amino acids. DNA of the CDR3: TGTGCCAGCAGCGTAAGCGGGAGTGATACGCAGTATTTT. Protein: CASSVSGSDTQYF.

V and J are TRBV6-5 and TRBJ1-1, with 7 bases fitting TRBD1. V trimming: 4 bases; J trimming: 3 bases; junction bases outside the gene matches: 8. The CDR3 runs to 15 residues. CDR1 is MNHEY and CDR2 is SVGAGI in the germline V gene. CDR3 amino acids: CASSSNWQGDTEAFF. The CDR3, as DNA: TGTGCCAGCAGTTCAAACTGGCAGGGGGACACTGAAGCTTTCTTT.

The V gene is TRBV7-2, the J gene TRBJ2-3; D is undetermined. Looked up from germline, CDR1 is SGHTA and CDR2 is FQGNSA. Trimming removed 4 bases from V and 4 bases from J, with 12 bases in between. This CDR3 has 14 amino acids. DNA of the CDR3: TGTGCCAGCAGCTCCTCAGACTCCCCAGATACGCAGTATTTT. It yields the protein CASSSSDSPDTQYF.

J is TRBJ2-7 and V is TRBV2, with D perhaps TRBD1 (6 bases). Trimming shortened V by 3 bases and J by 2 bases, and 14 bases separated the two germline ends. The CDR3 is 15 amino acids. Germline V CDR1 and CDR2: SNHLY, FYNNEI. The CDR3 region is CASSDQGHHAYEQYF. CDR3 in DNA: TGTGCCAGCAGTGATCAGGGGCACCACGCCTACGAGCAGTACTTC.

The gene calls are TRBV18 and TRBJ1-1; TRBD1 matches 10 bases. V shed 3 bases, J shed 0 bases, and the junction held 4 bases outside the gene matches. Per the germline V gene, CDR1 is KGHSH and CDR2 is LQKENI. CDR3 length equals 16 residues. Here the CDR3 DNA reads TGTGCCAGCTCACCGGGGACAGGGGCCATGAACACTGAAGCTTTCTTT. This sequence encodes CASSPGTGAMNTEAFF.

The chain is built from TRBV3-1 (or the pseudogene TRBV3-2) and TRBJ1-1, with D possibly being TRBD1 (5 bases). The CDR3 runs 14 residues. Between the trimmed V and J ends, which lost 3 bases and 1 base, there was a span of 9 bases. CDR1 and CDR2 (germline): LGHDT, YNNKEL (reference sequence). The CDR3 is CASSHSDKNTEAFF. The DNA for the CDR3 is TGTGCCAGCAGCCACTCGGACAAGAACACTGAAGCTTTCTTT.

The chain uses TRBV7-9 and TRBJ2-5; 8 nucleotides match TRBD1. The CDR3 spans 14 residues. Germline V gene data show CDR1 as SEHNR and CDR2 as FQNEAQ (reference sequence). The junction had 5 bases not matched to a gene; V was cut back by 7 bases and J by 1 base. For the CDR3, the DNA is TGTGCCAGCAACCCGGACAGGGCCCAAGAGACCCAGTACTTC. The encoded protein is CASNPDRAQETQYF.

The gene calls are TRBV6-2 or TRBV6-3 and TRBJ2-3, with D possibly matching TRBD1 (6 bases). The CDR3 sequence is 13 residues long. Trimming took 5 bases from V and 3 from J, leaving 9 bases between them. The germline gives CDR1 MNHEY, CDR2 SVGEGT. CDR3 sequence (DNA): TGTGCCAGCAGTCCACAGGGAACAGATACGCAGTATTTT. Translation gives CASSPQGTDTQYF.

The chain has TRBV24-1 and TRBJ2-3, with D unclear. V lost 1 base and J 2 bases, leaving 6 bases between the germline ends. CDR3 length: 14 residues. Germline CDR1 and CDR2: KGHDR and SFDVKD. CDR3 region: CATSDFRATDTQYF. CDR3 bases: TGTGCCACCAGTGATTTTAGAGCCACAGATACGCAGTATTTT.